This TCR beta chain was profiled in a study of blood T cell repertoires in COVID-19. Study context: From the United States, Italy and Spain came samples of acute and convalescent COVID-19. Sample material is recorded as cDNA or gDNA derived from T cells, B-cell-depleted T cells, or PBMCs.

Original processing methods: Reference gene primer amplification gave estimated nucleated cell counts. Using immunoSEQ multiplex PCR, the repertoire was profiled, and TCRdb retains in-frame clones only, with some absent. That table is the source of V, J and clone size, and D and trimming were worked out from the DNA. The sample lists 200,000 to 250,000 clones, roughly three quarters occurring once. Trimming pared 4 bases from V and 1 base from J, leaving 8 bases between. The germline V gene encodes CDR1 SQVTM and CDR2 ANQGSEA. This CDR3 has 12 amino acids. The sequence was collected from a woman between 40 and 55 years old with active or convalescent COVID-19. The chain uses TRBV29-1 and TRBJ2-7, with D unclear. Sample: peripheral blood. CDR3 nucleotides: TGCAGCGTTGTCGTTGTATCCTACGAGCAGTACTTC. This translates into CSVVVVSYEQYF.